This TCR beta chain was sequenced in a study of cytomegalovirus exposure and HLA in healthy donors. Study results and caveats: Certain indistinguishable V segments, among them TRBV6-2 and TRBV6-3, were excluded. In a later analysis, V- and J-gene trimming of beta chains associated with a DCLRE1C missense variant, replicated independently. Several of the most significant clusters were apparently associated with common viral pathogens in a later analysis.

Germline CDR1 MNHNS, CDR2 SASEGT. Trimming cost V 2 bases and J 5 bases, with 9 bases left between them. The CDR3 runs to 13 residues. About this clone: Its antigen is still unknown.

Amplification used 60 Vbeta primers and 13 Jbeta primers. Here immunoSEQ multiplex PCR was the method, and the copy in TCRdb shows in-frame clones only, minus some. The sample carries 150,000 to 200,000 clones, 79% recorded once. Material for sequencing was PBMCs. This receptor was identified in a woman between 45 and 65 years old in good health and CMV-seronegative. The J gene is TRBJ1-1, the V gene TRBV6-1; D ambiguous. CDR3 residues: CASSETVLTEAFF. CDR3 sequence (DNA): TGTGCCAGCAGTGAAACAGTTCTAACTGAAGCTTTCTTT.